This TCR beta chain was documented in a study of T and B cells in COVID-19 patients. Study observations and caveats: Of roughly 2,000 TCR clusters found only in the recovered cohort, 25 to 35 had low generation probability.

From blood, roughly 250-500 ng of genomic DNA served as TRB template. V dropped 3 bases and J dropped 10; count of bases not matched to a gene: 7. Germline CDR1 and CDR2: LNHDA and SQIVND (reference sequence). This CDR3 region has 13 residues. BIOMED2 TRB-A/B primer pools were used in multiplex TRB PCR. In TCRdb, the multiplex PCR reads were re-called with MiXCR into one record per CDR3 protein. This table has about 7,000 distinct CDR3 sequences, under 25% appearing once. By sample share, this clonotype is medium-sized (0.01 to 0.1%). The antigen remains unidentified. V is TRBV19 and J is TRBJ2-7; 9 nucleotides agree with TRBD1. This clonotype originated in a human donor who had recovered from COVID-19. Input material: blood. Written as DNA, the CDR3 is TGTGCCAGTAGTATGTCACAGGGGGCTCGCCAGTACTTC. It is translated as CASSMSQGARQYF.